Below are 29 T cell receptor beta chains sequenced from a single sample in a study of T cell repertoires in aging, cancer and after chemotherapy. TRB rearrangements spanning V, D and J were amplified using mixed TRB-A/B primers. TCRdb re-derived calls from the multiplex PCR reads in MiXCR, one entry per CDR3 protein. This table holds 15,000 or so distinct CDR3 sequences, around 21% found once. TCR beta rearrangements were amplified from peripheral blood genomic DNA. Sequenced material: blood. These receptors all come from a human donor in good health.

The CDR3 sequence is CASSPGLAGFSYEQYF. The CDR3, as DNA: TGTGCCAGCAGCCCCGGACTAGCGGGCTTTTCCTACGAGCAGTACTTC. The gene calls are TRBV5-5 and TRBJ2-7; TRBD2 aligns across 11 bases. V was pared by 4 bases and J by 1 base, with 7 bases of the junction left unmatched. The CDR3 runs 16 residues. The germline gives CDR1 SGHKS, CDR2 YYEKEE (reference sequence).

This clonotype showed up just a few times. The gene calls are TRBV6-5 and TRBJ1-5; no clear D gene. Deletions cut 8 bases from V and 7 bases from J, with 15 bases between. This CDR3 contains 13 residues. Germline V lookup: CDR1 MNHEY, CDR2 SVGAGI. Written as DNA, the CDR3 is TGTGCCAGCGGCCAGCAGGTAGGCCAGCCCCAGCATTTT. Protein product: CASGQQVGQPQHF.

The genes are TRBV4-1 and TRBJ2-1, with no clear D. Trimming cost V 0 bases and J 0 bases, with 9 bases left between them. This CDR3 spans 16 amino acids. CDR1 MGHRA and CDR2 YSYEKL come from the germline V gene. For the CDR3, the DNA is TGCGCCAGCAGCCAAGAAGGCAGTAGCTCCTACAATGAGCAGTTCTTC. Translation gives CASSQEGSSSYNEQFF.

Within the sample, this clonotype is medium-sized. The chain uses TRBV27 and TRBJ2-7, with TRBD2 matching 8 bases. CDR1 and CDR2 (germline): MNHEY, SMNVEV (reference sequence). The junction had 10 bases not matched to a gene; V was cut back by 6 bases and J by 0 bases. The CDR3 contains 16 residues. The chain's CDR3 is CASRSRERGNSYEQYF. The CDR3 coding sequence is TGTGCCAGCAGATCCAGGGAGCGGGGGAACTCCTACGAGCAGTACTTC.

About this clonotype: A read error may be the cause here, since a much bigger clone is one base away. J is TRBJ1-2 and V is TRBV7-9; D gene uncertain. With 7 bases removed from V and 3 bases from J, the gap between germline ends came to 15 bases. Per germline, CDR1 SEHNR and CDR2 FQNEAQ (reference sequence). The CDR3 length is 14 residues. The CDR3: CASNLMTQDYGYTF. CDR3 DNA: TGTGCCAGCAACTTGATGACGCAGGACTATGGCTACACCTTC. The full variable domain, completed using reference TRBV7-9 and TRBJ1-2, is DTGVSQNPRHKITKRGQNVTFRCDPISEHNRLYWYRQTLGQGPEFLTYFQNEAQLEKSRLLSDRFSAERPKGSFSTLEIQRTEQGDSAMYLCASNLMTQDYGYTFGSGTRLTVV.

This clonotype is termed medium-sized. The genes are TRBV6-2 or TRBV6-3 and TRBJ2-7; TRBD1 agrees at 11 bases. Germline CDR1 reads MNHEY; CDR2 reads SVGEGT. CDR3 size: 14 residues. V was clipped by 2 bases and J by 3 bases; unmatched bases: 0. CDR3 residues: CASSYGTGGYEQYF. CDR3 DNA: TGTGCCAGCAGTTACGGGACAGGGGGCTACGAGCAGTACTTC.

This clonotype showed up many times. V usage is TRBV11-2 and J usage is TRBJ2-1; possible D gene TRBD1, 5 bases. Per germline, CDR1 SGHAT and CDR2 FQNNGV. The CDR3 spans 15 residues. Between the trimmed V and J ends, which lost 5 bases and 0 bases, there was a span of 11 bases. The DNA for the CDR3 is TGTGCCAGCAGCCCTAGACAGCCCTCCTACAATGAGCAGTTCTTC. Translated, it gives CASSPRQPSYNEQFF.

The chain joins TRBV15 to TRBJ2-5; 8 bases line up with TRBD2. Germline V lookup: CDR1 LNHNV, CDR2 YYDKDF (reference sequence). The length of the CDR3 is 17 residues. V was clipped by 1 base and J by 1 base; unmatched bases: 8. CDR3 loop: CATSRVPREGGQETQYF. CDR3 DNA: TGTGCCACCAGCAGAGTCCCCCGGGAGGGTGGCCAAGAGACCCAGTACTTC.

On this clonotype: At one end, the junction sequence differs from germline, possibly due to a read error. This sequence joins TRBV6-1 and TRBJ2-7, with 8 bases that match TRBD1. The germline V gene has CDR1 MNHNS and CDR2 SASEGT. The CDR3 length is 14 residues. In DNA form, the CDR3 reads TGTGCCATCAGTCCGACAGGGGACTCCTACGAGCAGTACTTC. Translated: CAISPTGDSYEQYF.

Written as DNA, the CDR3 is TGCGCCAGCAGCTTGGGGGACTACCCTCAGTACTTC. This gives the protein CASSLGDYPQYF. The chain uses TRBV5-1 and TRBJ2-7, with 7 positions matching TRBD2. Germline-derived CDR1 and CDR2 are SGHRS and YFSETQ. The CDR3 loop spans 12 amino acids. V lost 0 bases and J lost 10; bases outside the gene matches: 4.

V usage is TRBV6-4 and J usage is TRBJ2-1, with 8 bases that match TRBD2. Germline CDR1 reads MRHNA; CDR2 reads SNTAGT. This CDR3 comprises 15 residues. J was trimmed by 4 bases and V by 4 bases; bases with no gene match: 6. The CDR3 DNA reads as TGTGCCAGCAGTGGCAACTCGGGGGGGTACAATGAGCAGTTCTTC. This translates into CASSGNSGGYNEQFF.

This sequence joins TRBV19 and TRBJ1-5; no clear D gene. The CDR3 runs 13 residues. V shed 6 bases and J shed 0 bases, with 6 bases lying between them. The germline V gene has CDR1 LNHDA and CDR2 SQIVND (reference sequence). The CDR3 reads CASSRNSNQPQHF. The CDR3 nucleotides read TGTGCCAGTAGCAGAAATAGCAATCAGCCCCAGCATTTT.

This clonotype was observed a few times. This rearrangement joins TRBV5-1 to TRBJ2-5; 9 bases are shared with TRBD1. CDR1 is SGHRS, CDR2 YFSETQ, per germline. After removal of 4 bases from V and 9 bases from J, the junction contained 4 bases not matched to a gene. CDR3 length: 12 residues. The CDR3 sequence is CASSVGTGPQYF. In DNA, the CDR3 is TGCGCCAGCAGCGTCGGGACAGGGCCCCAGTACTTC.

This clonotype was seen many times. V is TRBV7-3 and J is TRBJ2-3; tentatively, D is TRBD2 (6 bases). This CDR3 comprises 13 residues. Germline V gives CDR1 SGHTA, CDR2 FQGTGA. V was pared by 3 bases and J by 5 bases, with 9 bases between. The CDR3 here is CASSFRGGDTQYF. CDR3 DNA sequence: TGTGCCAGCAGCTTTCGGGGAGGAGATACGCAGTATTTT.

In this sample, this clonotype is medium-sized. This rearrangement joins TRBV6-1 to TRBJ1-2; no definite D call. Germline lookup yields CDR1 MNHNS and CDR2 SASEGT. V dropped 0 bases and J dropped 2 bases, with 4 bases sitting between them. This CDR3 is built from 13 residues. CDR3 nucleotides: TGTGCCAGCAGTGAAGCAGAAAACTATGGCTACACCTTC. Translating it yields CASSEAENYGYTF.

This clonotype has a count of ten or more. The chain uses TRBV20-1 and TRBJ2-7; D is perhaps TRBD1 (5 bases). Germline CDR1 and CDR2: DFQATT and SNEGSKA (reference sequence). V was cut by 0 bases and J by 1 base, with 10 bases left in between. This CDR3 region has 14 residues. Written as DNA, the CDR3 is TGCAGTGCTAGAGATTGGCAGGGATCCTACGAGCAGTACTTC. Translation: CSARDWQGSYEQYF.

This clonotype was counted only a few times. The chain employs TRBV7-3 and TRBJ2-1; no reliable D call. Trimming shortened V by 2 bases and J by 0 bases, and 11 bases separated the two germline ends. The CDR3 length is 16 residues. Germline V gene lookup returns CDR1 SGHTA and CDR2 FQGTGA. CDR3 DNA sequence: TGTGCCAGCAGCTTAGGCGGTACCCACTCCTACAATGAGCAGTTCTTC. Its translation: CASSLGGTHSYNEQFF. Complete variable domain (other parts from reference TRBV7-3 and TRBJ2-1): GAGVSQTPSNKVTEKGKYVELRCDPISGHTALYWYRQSLGQGPEFLIYFQGTGAADDSGLPNDRFFAVRPEGSVSTLKIQRTERGDSAVYLCASSLGGTHSYNEQFFGPGTRLTVL.

Only a few counts were recorded for this clonotype. CDR3: CASSATAGATEAFF. In DNA form, the CDR3 reads TGTGCCAGCAGCGCCACAGCAGGTGCTACTGAAGCTTTCTTT. This rearrangement joins TRBV5-6 to TRBJ1-1; D is undetermined. Trimming took off 4 bases at V and 5 bases at J, with 15 bases between the two ends. CDR3 length equals 14 residues. CDR1 and CDR2 from the germline V gene are SGHDT and YYEEEE.

The chain has TRBV7-9 and TRBJ2-4; D is perhaps TRBD1 (6 bases). Germline CDR1 is SEHNR and CDR2 is FQNEAQ (reference sequence). This CDR3 region has 16 residues. Deletions cut 5 bases from V and 0 bases from J, with 14 bases between. As DNA, the CDR3 is TGTGCCAGCAGCCCCCCAGGGGTATCAGCCAAAAACATTCAGTACTTC. This codes for CASSPPGVSAKNIQYF. Supplemented by reference TRBV7-9 and TRBJ2-4, the full variable domain reads DTGVSQNPRHKITKRGQNVTFRCDPISEHNRLYWYRQTLGQGPEFLTYFQNEAQLEKSRLLSDRFSAERPKGSFSTLEIQRTEQGDSAMYLCASSPPGVSAKNIQYFGAGTRLSVL.

A remark on this clonotype: A single base separates this from a much larger clone, so it may be a read error. Written as DNA, the CDR3 is TGCAGTTCTGGCTTGACAGGGGTTGAGTACGAGCAGTACTTC. Amino acid sequence: CSSGLTGVEYEQYF. The rearrangement uses TRBV20-1 and TRBJ2-7; TRBD1 matches at 8 bases. The V gene's germline CDR1 is DFQATT and CDR2 SNEGSKA (reference sequence). The CDR3 loop spans 14 amino acids. The V segment lost 8 bases and the J segment 4 bases; nucleotides outside the gene matches: 13.

This chain connects TRBV12-3 or TRBV12-4 to TRBJ2-2; no reliable D call. This CDR3 has 13 amino acids. Deletions cut 1 base from V and 4 bases from J, with 4 bases between. The CDR3 nucleotides read TGTGCCAGCAGTTTAGGGGGCACCGGGGAGCTGTTTTTT. It translates to CASSLGGTGELFF.

As concerns this clonotype: A much larger clonotype is one base distant, so this may be a read error. Here the CDR3 DNA reads TGTGCCAGCAGTTACGGGGTCAGGGATGTCTACGAGCAGTACTTC. Amino acid sequence: CASSYGVRDVYEQYF. The V and J genes are TRBV6-2 or TRBV6-3 and TRBJ2-7, with TRBD1 as a possible D gene (5 bases). The CDR3 sequence is 15 residues long. V lost 2 bases, J lost 3 bases, and 14 bases lay in between. The germline V gene has CDR1 MNHEY and CDR2 SVGEGT.

The V call is TRBV7-9, the J call TRBJ2-3, with TRBD1 matching 11 bases. The CDR3 consists of 15 residues. With V trimmed by 5 bases and J by 4 bases, 5 bases remained unmatched. Germline CDR1 is SEHNR and CDR2 is FQNEAQ (reference sequence). CDR3 residues: CASSQRTGGADTQYF. CDR3 nucleotides: TGTGCCAGCAGCCAAAGGACAGGGGGCGCAGATACGCAGTATTTT.

The chain carries TRBV14 and TRBJ1-6; possibly TRBD1 for D (6 bases). Germline-derived CDR1 and CDR2 are SGHDN and FVKESK. The CDR3 covers 15 residues. V was shortened by 4 bases and J by 0 bases, with 7 bases between the two germline ends. CDR3 nucleotide sequence: TGTGCCAGCAGCCGAGGGGGCTCCTATAATTCACCCCTCCACTTT. Its translation is CASSRGGSYNSPLHF.

This clonotype is medium-sized in the sample. J is TRBJ1-6 and V is TRBV19, with 8 bases that match TRBD1. The trim removed 1 base at V and 8 bases at J, leaving 7 bases unmatched. CDR3 size: 16 residues. CDR1 is LNHDA, CDR2 SQIVND, per germline (reference sequence). The CDR3 region has the DNA TGTGCCAGTAGTATAGGGGCAGGGGGCAGGGATTCACCCCTCCACTTT. Amino acids: CASSIGAGGRDSPLHF.

Details on this clonotype: A much larger clone differs by one base, so this may be a read error. This chain uses TRBV30 with TRBJ1-2, with D unclear. This CDR3 is 13 amino acids long. Germline CDR1 and CDR2: GTSNPN and SVGIG (reference sequence). This CDR3 reads CTWTTNRFYGYTF. The CDR3 DNA follows: TGTACCTGGACGACAAACAGATTCTATGGCTACACCTTC. Looking up the rest from reference TRBV30 and TRBJ1-2 gives the full variable domain: SQTIHQWPATLVQPVGSPLSLECTVEGTSNPNLYWYRQAAGRGLQLLFYSVGIGQISSEVPQNLSASRPQDRQFILSSKKLLLSDSGFYLCTWTTNRFYGYTFGSGTRLTVV.

This clonotype was seen more than once but under ten times. This chain joins TRBV6-4 and TRBJ2-3; D is ambiguous. CDR1 and CDR2 from the germline V gene are MRHNA and SNTAGT. The CDR3 extends over 13 amino acids. The V gene lost 4 bases and the J gene lost 1 base, with 6 bases spanning the gap. CDR3 sequence: CASSGRGTDTQYF. The CDR3 DNA reads as TGTGCCAGCAGTGGACGGGGCACAGATACGCAGTATTTT.

This clonotype was seen a few times. The chain has TRBV6-4 and TRBJ1-5; D perhaps matches TRBD1 (5 bases). V lost 4 bases and J 0 bases, leaving 13 bases between the germline ends. CDR3 length: 16 amino acids. The germline gives CDR1 MRHNA, CDR2 SNTAGT. DNA of the CDR3: TGTGCCAGCAGTGGATTCGGGGACCATAGCAATCAGCCCCAGCATTTT. Translating it yields CASSGFGDHSNQPQHF.

This clonotype has at least ten counts. The chain joins TRBV20-1 to TRBJ2-7, with 9 nucleotides matching TRBD1. CDR1 is DFQATT and CDR2 is SNEGSKA in the germline V gene (reference sequence). Germline trimming cut 5 bases from V and 7 bases from J; bases unmatched to any gene: 3. The CDR3 has 11 residues. CDR3 amino acids: CSAYDRGEQYF. CDR3 in DNA: TGCAGTGCTTACGACAGGGGGGAGCAGTACTTC.